Sequencing of this T cell receptor (beta chain) was carried out in a study of CXCR3-negative and CXCR3-positive naive CD8 T cells. Points from the study as a whole: A higher hydrophobicity marked the TRB CDR3s of CXCR3-positive naive cells versus CXCR3-negative naive cells.

The authors made the TRB cDNA libraries by 5' RACE using UMI labels. Reprocessing the 5' RACE reads, TCRdb reports a single entry for every CDR3 protein and omits DNA. The table for this sample gives 130,000 to 150,000 distinct CDR3 sequences. This CDR3 contains 14 residues. Looked up from germline, CDR1 is SQVTM and CDR2 is ANQGSEA. Points on this clonotype: The antigen remains undetermined.

Input material: naive CXCR3+ CD8+ T cells from blood. This sample's subset: CD45RO-CCR7+CD27+CD95- naive CD8+ T cells expressing CXCR3 (TNR3+). The chain employs TRBV29-1 and TRBJ2-2; the D call from TCRdb, TRBD1, cannot be confirmed without DNA. This TCR was sampled from a human donor in good health. Some clones in this sample may be carry-over from other donors' samples. CDR3 residues: CSGAGGEPTGELFF.